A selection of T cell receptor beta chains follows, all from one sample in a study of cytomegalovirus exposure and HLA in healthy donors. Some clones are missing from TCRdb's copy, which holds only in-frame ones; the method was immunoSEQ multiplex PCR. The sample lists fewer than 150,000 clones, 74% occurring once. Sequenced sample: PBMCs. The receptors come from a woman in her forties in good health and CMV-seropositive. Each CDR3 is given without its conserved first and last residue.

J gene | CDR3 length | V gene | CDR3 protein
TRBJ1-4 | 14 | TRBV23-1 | ASSQSRGRGNEKLF
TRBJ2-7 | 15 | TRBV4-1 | ASSQSAFGAGGREQY
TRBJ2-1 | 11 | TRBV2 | ASRVVPYNEQF
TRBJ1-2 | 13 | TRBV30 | AWGAGTGASYGYT
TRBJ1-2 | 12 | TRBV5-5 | ASCRDIGDYGYT
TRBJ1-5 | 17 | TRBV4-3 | ASSQDFVTGVQANQPQH
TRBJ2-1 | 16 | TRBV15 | ANLHHGNVGGIYNEQF
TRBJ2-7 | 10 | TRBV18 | ASSLGAGSEY
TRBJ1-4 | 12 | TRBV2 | ASKYRGLGEKLF
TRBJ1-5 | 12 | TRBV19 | ASSINEGPQPQH
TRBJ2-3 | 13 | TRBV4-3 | ASSQVAGGADTQY